There are a few counts of the clone carrying this TCR beta chain. Time point described: patch test 2, 6 weeks after DPC sensitization. Sample treatment: therapeutic diphenylcyclopropenone sensitization with weekly scalp DPC. This record comes from a study of human T cells and chemical hapten exposure. Across the whole study: Throughout the approximately 24-week study, diphenylcyclopropenone was applied weekly to the patients' scalps.

Each cDNA molecule in the library carried unique molecular identifiers. MiXCR, applied by TCRdb to the RACE reads, yields one record per CDR3 protein. The repertoire holds 69,000 or so distinct CDR3 sequences, about a tenth seen once, with roughly 7% in the top ten. The sequence came from a woman aged 50 to 60 with alopecia areata. Some clones in this sample may be carry-over from other donors' samples. Sample: whole blood, taken in connection with sensitization to the hapten diphenylcyclopropenone (DPC).

CDR3 region: CASSRPGLAVYEQYF. CDR3 in DNA: TGTGCCAGCAGCCGCCCGGGACTAGCGGTCTACGAGCAGTACTTC. The chain uses TRBV11-2 and TRBJ2-7, with TRBD2 matching over 11 bases. The trim removed 5 bases at V and 3 bases at J, leaving 6 bases unmatched. The CDR3 spans 15 residues. The germline V gene has CDR1 SGHAT and CDR2 FQNNGV.